This T cell receptor (beta chain) stems from a study of cytomegalovirus exposure and HLA in healthy donors (dated by TCRdb to the late 2010s). Study-level background: In an earlier analysis of under 750 of the donors, approximately 260 Gb of sequence data and 117 million unique TCR beta sequences from about 190 million T cells were reported. An early release that covered approximately 600 HLA-typed donors contained about 300 gigabases of sequencing data and 70 million to 100 million unique TCR sequences. Among the roughly 400 genotyped donors, around 79% belonged to the genetic ancestry cluster associated with self-reported Caucasian donors. The study aimed to test whether cataloging public T cell receptors could reveal signatures of past pathogen exposure. The T cell repertoires of 700 or so subjects were profiled by immunosequencing and related to cytomegalovirus serostatus. Along with the roughly 670-subject first cohort, a separate validation cohort of approximately 110 different subjects was used. The study combined high-throughput TCR immunosequencing, statistical association of individual TCRs with disease status, and machine learning to predict cytomegalovirus infection status. A later analysis re-analyzed previously published TCR beta repertoires from about 600 donors and added high-resolution HLA genotyping to study TCR occurrence patterns. Rather than using new phenotypic data, the later analysis identified candidate immune exposures from TCR beta sequences and from how often those sequences occurred across donors. To decide whether each TCR beta V gene segment behaved as functional or pseudogenic, an earlier analysis of approximately 600 of the donors relied on high-throughput TCR beta sequencing. Alongside the repertoire data, information on donor age, sex, ethnicity and CMV serostatus was compiled. Genome-wide SNP genotypes for about 65% of the roughly 700 donors were used in a later genetic analysis, which treated that subset as a discovery cohort. Every discovery cohort repertoire had been produced on one sequencing platform. HLA typing covered class I and class II loci at four-digit resolution. Typing coverage varied by locus: roughly 620-640 donors for A, B, C, DRB1 and DQB1; more than 500 for DQA1; approximately 610 for DPA1; 450 to 480 for DPB1. Four or five DR-DQ haplotypes were handled as single units for association and clustering because linkage in the cohort was strong. Among 300 to 450 genotyped donors of the cohort, an average of 235,054 unique TCR beta nucleotide sequences were sequenced per donor, roughly 20% of them non-productive.

With respect to this clone: Its antigen remains unidentified. No base-level quality is on record; no much larger clone is a single base apart.

The germline V gene (reference sequence) provides CDR1 SGHKS and CDR2 YYEKEE. The V and J ends are trimmed by 7 bases and 5 bases, leaving 14 bases between them. Including the terminal cysteine and phenylalanine, the CDR3 comprises 13 residues. This entry keeps only the CDR3 DNA: 39 bases, framed from base 1. The library was made by the immunoSEQ multiplex PCR assay. A mixture of 60 forward primers for TCR Vbeta segments and 13 reverse primers for TCR Jbeta segments was used in the multiplex PCR. Amplification of the CDR3 region of rearranged TCR beta genes was performed with a multiplex PCR assay on genomic DNA. Amplified TCR beta libraries were sequenced as 87-base-pair reads on the Illumina HiSeq System. The source study handled its data this way. A later analysis tallied roughly 80 million unique TCR beta chains across the roughly 610 repertoires, and about 12 million of those chains were shared by two or more donors. Raw reads were error-corrected and collapsed into unique sequences by a nearest-neighbor algorithm in which closely related sequences were merged to remove PCR and sequencing errors. Alignment of CDR3 sequences to IMGT reference sequences was used to assign V, D and J gene segments. For a sequence to be retained, a match of at least six nucleotides to both a V gene segment and a J gene segment was required. Rearrangements were called productive when the CDR3 lacked stop codons and stayed in frame with V and J; all others were non-productive. CDR3 was defined by IMGT convention, running from the second conserved V-encoded cysteine to the conserved J-encoded phenylalanine. Sequences without an unambiguous match to a single V gene segment were excluded from the earlier analysis of a few hundred of the donors. An earlier analysis of 587 of the donors classified V segments as functional when productive rearrangements were above 56.7% and as segregating when the standard deviation between donors was above 5%. A statistical classification framework was built to diagnose cytomegalovirus status from the catalog of TCR beta chain sequences. In a later analysis, TCR nucleotide sequences were compared against IMGT/GENE-DB human TR gene sequences so that V and J genes could be assigned. The TCRdist pipeline was used in a later analysis to assign CDR3 sequences and most-parsimonious VDJ recombination scenarios. A later analysis defined each TCR beta chain by its CDR3 amino acid sequence plus V-gene family, and excluded reads lacking a unique V-gene family. A later analysis removed roughly 590 highly shared, low-generation-probability nucleotide sequences to deal with suspected cross-contamination and a sequencing artifact. In a later analysis, a clonal expansion index was calculated for each public chain from normalized within-repertoire ranks of inferred template counts. In a later analysis, generation probabilities were computed using a VDJ recombination model fitted to out-of-frame rearrangements, and the results were checked against IGoR. In a later analysis, hypergeometric tests were used to score TCR-TCR, TCR-HLA and TCR-CMV co-occurrence, with a repertoire-size bias correction applied to TCR pairs. A later analysis estimated false discovery rates by permuting HLA or CMV assignments 20 times. In a later analysis, co-occurring TCRs were grouped using DBSCAN, and TCRdist sequence similarity was added for clustering within HLA-allele-positive subsets. Co-occurrence clustering excluded repertoires with fewer than 30,000 or more than 120,000 public chains, plus five with anomalous nucleotide sharing. Not all clones reach the TCRdb copy of this immuneACCESS table, which keeps in-frame sequences only. Checked studies attribute under half of the gap to unresolved V genes and leave the rest unexplained. That table supplies the V and J calls and clone size; D and trimming were determined from the DNA. A total of about 150,000 clones appear in this sample, approximately 75% of them only once. Over 2.5% of the sample rests with the top ten.

In total, roughly 670 healthy bone marrow donors made up the cohort. At the time of sampling, all cohort members were nominally healthy, though unrecorded immune exposures were likely present. The donor was CMV seronegative and was included in the group of about 350 seronegative cohort members. Each donor provided a peripheral blood sample, and peripheral blood mononuclear cells were used for TCR beta sequencing. Genomic DNA was extracted from the blood cell samples with the Qiagen DNeasy Blood Extraction Kit. The full study reports these points: Sequencing depth was assumed to be roughly uniform across donors in the presence/absence analyses, though that assumption may not hold. Immune exposure information for the cohort was limited to CMV serostatus. Linkage disequilibrium might explain the correlated functional status among segregating V segments, but an unknown experimental factor could not be ruled out. According to a later analysis, TCR association rates differed among HLA loci, with DRB1 alleles showing the most associated TCRs and HLA-C alleles showing the fewest. It was suggested by the authors that the approach could potentially be generalized to other disease states and immunological phenotypes. A later analysis associated 15,000 to 20,000 TCR beta sequences with specific HLA alleles at a false discovery rate of 0.05. In vitro tests confirmed that a few of the cytomegalovirus-associated TCR beta chains recognize cytomegalovirus antigens. Some IMGT-functional V segments, including TRBV6-2 and TRBV6-3, could not be distinguished by the 87-base-pair reads and were therefore excluded. In a later analysis, HLA-associated TCR beta chains were found to be more clonally expanded and to have lower generation probabilities than equally common non-associated chains. Because counts were too low, 15 or so rarely observed V segments, including chromosome 9 orphons, were excluded from the earlier analysis of a few hundred of the donors. The study listed 150 to 200 TCR beta chains as associated with cytomegalovirus. Only TCR beta chains were sequenced in this cohort, and the absence of alpha or paired-chain data limited detectable features. Strong co-occurrence of HLA alleles, especially DR and DQ, made assigning TCR associations to individual alleles difficult. A further reported finding was that TCR beta sequences accurately predicted the HLA-A and HLA-B alleles for most subjects in the first cohort. HLA typing was unavailable for some donors at each locus, so association tests used only the typed subset. An association between a missense DCLRE1C variant and V-gene and J-gene trimming of TCR beta chains was found in a later genetic analysis and replicated in an independent cohort. Most TCR sequences were seen in very few donors, while some public TCRs were found in many individuals. Cytomegalovirus status was reported to be diagnosed by the classifier with high specificity and sensitivity in both the original and validation cohorts. In an earlier analysis of fewer than 700 of the donors, most TCR beta V segments appeared in productive rearrangements about 87% or about 30% of the time, broadly matching IMGT annotations. A later genetic analysis reported fewer N-insertions in productive TCRs among donors in an Asian-associated ancestry cluster than the roughly 700-donor mean. In a later analysis, most CMV-associated TCR beta chains were found to appear HLA-restricted, with HLA associations seemingly driven largely by CMV exposure. Several of the top co-occurrence clusters appeared to be linked to parvovirus B19, influenza, CMV and Epstein-Barr virus, according to a later analysis. A cluster of highly shared sequence variants was judged likely to represent a technical artifact of the sequencing pipeline.

This receptor was identified in a man younger than 35 in good health and CMV-seronegative. The V and J segments used are TRBV5-5 and TRBJ2-3; confidence is insufficient to name the D gene. Sample: PBMCs. The CDR3 reads as follows: CASLMSFRDTQYF. The nucleotide sequence reads TGTGCCAGCCTTATGAGCTTCCGAGATACGCAGTATTTT.